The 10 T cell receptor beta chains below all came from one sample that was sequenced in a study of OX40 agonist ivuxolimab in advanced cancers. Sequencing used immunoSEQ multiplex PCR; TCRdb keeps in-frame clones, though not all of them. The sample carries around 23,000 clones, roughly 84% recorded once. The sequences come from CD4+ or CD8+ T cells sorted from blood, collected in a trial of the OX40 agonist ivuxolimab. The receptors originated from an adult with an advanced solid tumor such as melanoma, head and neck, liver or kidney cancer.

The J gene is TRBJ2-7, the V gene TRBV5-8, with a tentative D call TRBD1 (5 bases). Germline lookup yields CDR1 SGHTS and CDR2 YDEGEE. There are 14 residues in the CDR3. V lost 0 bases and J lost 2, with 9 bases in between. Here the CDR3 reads CASSLAQAPYEQYF. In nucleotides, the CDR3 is TGTGCCAGCAGCTTGGCACAGGCGCCCTACGAGCAGTACTTC.

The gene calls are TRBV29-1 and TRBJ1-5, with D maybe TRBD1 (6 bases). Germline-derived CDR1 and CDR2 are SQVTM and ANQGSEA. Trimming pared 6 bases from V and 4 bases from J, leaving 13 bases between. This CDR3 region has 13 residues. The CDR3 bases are TGCAGCGTGGCCGGGACAATTAATCAGCCCCAGCATTTT. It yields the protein CSVAGTINQPQHF. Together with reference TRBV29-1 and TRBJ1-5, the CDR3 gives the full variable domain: SAVISQKPSRDICQRGTSLTIQCQVDSQVTMMFWYRQQPGQSLTLIATANQGSEATYESGFVIDKFPISRPNLTFSTLTVSNMSPEDSSIYLCSVAGTINQPQHFGDGTRLSIL.

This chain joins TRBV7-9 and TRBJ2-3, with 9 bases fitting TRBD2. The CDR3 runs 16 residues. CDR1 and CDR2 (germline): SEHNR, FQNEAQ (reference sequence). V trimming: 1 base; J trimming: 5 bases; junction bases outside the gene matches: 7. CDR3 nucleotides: TGTGCCAGCAGCTTAGGGCTAGCGGGAACTCTAGATACGCAGTATTTT. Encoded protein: CASSLGLAGTLDTQYF.

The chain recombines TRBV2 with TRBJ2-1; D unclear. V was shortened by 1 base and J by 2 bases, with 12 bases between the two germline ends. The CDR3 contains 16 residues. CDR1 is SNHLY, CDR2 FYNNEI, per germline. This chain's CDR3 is CASSEGRNQPYNEQFF. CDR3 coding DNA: TGTGCCAGCAGTGAAGGCCGGAATCAACCCTACAATGAGCAGTTCTTC.

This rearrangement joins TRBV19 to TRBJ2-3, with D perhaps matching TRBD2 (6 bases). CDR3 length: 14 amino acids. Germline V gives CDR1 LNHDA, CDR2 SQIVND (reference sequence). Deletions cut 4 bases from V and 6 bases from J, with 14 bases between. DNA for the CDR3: TGTGCCAGTAGTACGCAGGGAGGATTTGATACGCAGTATTTT. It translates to CASSTQGGFDTQYF.

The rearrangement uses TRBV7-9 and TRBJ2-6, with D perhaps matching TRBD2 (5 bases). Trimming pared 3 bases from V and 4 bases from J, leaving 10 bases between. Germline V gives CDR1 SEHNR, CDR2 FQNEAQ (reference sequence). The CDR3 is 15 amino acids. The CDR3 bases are TGTGCCAGCAGCTTGGGAGATTTAGGGGCCAACGTCCTGACTTTC. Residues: CASSLGDLGANVLTF.

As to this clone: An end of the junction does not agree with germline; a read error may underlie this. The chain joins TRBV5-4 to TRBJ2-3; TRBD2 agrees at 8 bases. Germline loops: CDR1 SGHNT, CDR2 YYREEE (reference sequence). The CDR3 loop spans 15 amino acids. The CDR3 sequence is CASSQTRTSTDAQYF. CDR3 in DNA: TGTGCCAGCAGTCAAACCCGGACTAGCACAGATGCGCAGTATTTT.

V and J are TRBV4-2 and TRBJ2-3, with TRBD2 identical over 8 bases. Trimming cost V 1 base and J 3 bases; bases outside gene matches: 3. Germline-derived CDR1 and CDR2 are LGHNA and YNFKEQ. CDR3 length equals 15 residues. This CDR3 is CASSQGGGLTDTQYF. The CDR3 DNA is TGTGCCAGCAGCCAAGGCGGGGGGTTGACAGATACGCAGTATTTT.

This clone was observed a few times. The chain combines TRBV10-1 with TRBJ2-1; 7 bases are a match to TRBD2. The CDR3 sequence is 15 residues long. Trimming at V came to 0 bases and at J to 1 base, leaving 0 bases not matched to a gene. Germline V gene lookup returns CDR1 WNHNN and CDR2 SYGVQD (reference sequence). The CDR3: CASSESGGSYNEQFF. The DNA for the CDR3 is TGCGCCAGCAGTGAGTCGGGGGGGTCCTACAATGAGCAGTTCTTC.

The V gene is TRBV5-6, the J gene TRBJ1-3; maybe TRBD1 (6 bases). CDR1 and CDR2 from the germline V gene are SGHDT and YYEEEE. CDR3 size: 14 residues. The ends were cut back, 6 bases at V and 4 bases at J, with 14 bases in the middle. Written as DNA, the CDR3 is TGTGCCAGCAACAACCAGGGGAGAGGAAACACCATATATTTT. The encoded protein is CASNNQGRGNTIYF.